Only a few counts were recorded for the clone carrying this TCR beta chain. Libraries were prepared by immunoSEQ multiplex PCR; TCRdb keeps only in-frame clonotypes and omits some of them. The data show tens of thousands of clones, with about 76% seen just once and approximately 22% held by the top ten. The data derive from a study of PD-1 blockade in mismatch repair-deficient tumors. The input for sequencing was peripheral blood, taken 4 weeks after starting pembrolizumab. This receptor was obtained from an adult with mismatch repair-deficient cancer.

In DNA, the CDR3 is TGTGCCTGGGACCGCCGCAGGGGCACTGAAGCTTTCTTT. Its protein product is CAWDRRRGTEAFF. V and J are TRBV30 and TRBJ1-1; D might be TRBD1 (6 bases). The CDR3 contains 13 residues. Germline loops: CDR1 GTSNPN, CDR2 SVGIG (reference sequence). V lost 5 bases and J lost 4, with 14 bases in between.